This T cell receptor beta chain was sequenced in a study of blood T cell repertoires in COVID-19. TCRdb keeps only in-frame clones here, not all; method: immunoSEQ multiplex PCR. The sample holds over 150,000 clones; approximately 90% are singletons and the top ten take 0.5% to 0.6%. The CDR3 spans 15 residues. CDR1 SNHLY and CDR2 FYNNEI come from the germline V gene. V was clipped by 6 bases and J by 0 bases, with 12 bases between them. The sequence derives from a man in his fifties with acute or convalescent COVID-19. The chain recombines TRBV2 with TRBJ1-3, with unresolved D. Source material: peripheral blood. CDR3 in DNA: TGTGCCAGCAGCGCAGACACAGACTCTGGAAACACCATATATTTT. Residues: CASSADTDSGNTIYF.